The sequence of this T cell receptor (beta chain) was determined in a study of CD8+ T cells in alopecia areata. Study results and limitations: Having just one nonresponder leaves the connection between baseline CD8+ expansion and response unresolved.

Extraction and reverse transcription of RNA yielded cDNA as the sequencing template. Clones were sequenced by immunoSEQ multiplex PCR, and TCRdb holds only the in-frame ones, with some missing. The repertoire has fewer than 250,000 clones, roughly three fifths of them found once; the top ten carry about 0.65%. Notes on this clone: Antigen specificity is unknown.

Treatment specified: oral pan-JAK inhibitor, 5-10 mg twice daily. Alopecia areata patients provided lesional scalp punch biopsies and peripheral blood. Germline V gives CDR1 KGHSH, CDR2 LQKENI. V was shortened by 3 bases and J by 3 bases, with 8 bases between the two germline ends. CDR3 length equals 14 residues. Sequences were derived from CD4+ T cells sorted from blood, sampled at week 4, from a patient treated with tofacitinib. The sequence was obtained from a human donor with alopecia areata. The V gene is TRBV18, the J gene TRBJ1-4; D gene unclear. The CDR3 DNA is TGTGCCAGCTCACCCGGCGAGGCTAATGAAAAACTGTTTTTT. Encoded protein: CASSPGEANEKLFF.